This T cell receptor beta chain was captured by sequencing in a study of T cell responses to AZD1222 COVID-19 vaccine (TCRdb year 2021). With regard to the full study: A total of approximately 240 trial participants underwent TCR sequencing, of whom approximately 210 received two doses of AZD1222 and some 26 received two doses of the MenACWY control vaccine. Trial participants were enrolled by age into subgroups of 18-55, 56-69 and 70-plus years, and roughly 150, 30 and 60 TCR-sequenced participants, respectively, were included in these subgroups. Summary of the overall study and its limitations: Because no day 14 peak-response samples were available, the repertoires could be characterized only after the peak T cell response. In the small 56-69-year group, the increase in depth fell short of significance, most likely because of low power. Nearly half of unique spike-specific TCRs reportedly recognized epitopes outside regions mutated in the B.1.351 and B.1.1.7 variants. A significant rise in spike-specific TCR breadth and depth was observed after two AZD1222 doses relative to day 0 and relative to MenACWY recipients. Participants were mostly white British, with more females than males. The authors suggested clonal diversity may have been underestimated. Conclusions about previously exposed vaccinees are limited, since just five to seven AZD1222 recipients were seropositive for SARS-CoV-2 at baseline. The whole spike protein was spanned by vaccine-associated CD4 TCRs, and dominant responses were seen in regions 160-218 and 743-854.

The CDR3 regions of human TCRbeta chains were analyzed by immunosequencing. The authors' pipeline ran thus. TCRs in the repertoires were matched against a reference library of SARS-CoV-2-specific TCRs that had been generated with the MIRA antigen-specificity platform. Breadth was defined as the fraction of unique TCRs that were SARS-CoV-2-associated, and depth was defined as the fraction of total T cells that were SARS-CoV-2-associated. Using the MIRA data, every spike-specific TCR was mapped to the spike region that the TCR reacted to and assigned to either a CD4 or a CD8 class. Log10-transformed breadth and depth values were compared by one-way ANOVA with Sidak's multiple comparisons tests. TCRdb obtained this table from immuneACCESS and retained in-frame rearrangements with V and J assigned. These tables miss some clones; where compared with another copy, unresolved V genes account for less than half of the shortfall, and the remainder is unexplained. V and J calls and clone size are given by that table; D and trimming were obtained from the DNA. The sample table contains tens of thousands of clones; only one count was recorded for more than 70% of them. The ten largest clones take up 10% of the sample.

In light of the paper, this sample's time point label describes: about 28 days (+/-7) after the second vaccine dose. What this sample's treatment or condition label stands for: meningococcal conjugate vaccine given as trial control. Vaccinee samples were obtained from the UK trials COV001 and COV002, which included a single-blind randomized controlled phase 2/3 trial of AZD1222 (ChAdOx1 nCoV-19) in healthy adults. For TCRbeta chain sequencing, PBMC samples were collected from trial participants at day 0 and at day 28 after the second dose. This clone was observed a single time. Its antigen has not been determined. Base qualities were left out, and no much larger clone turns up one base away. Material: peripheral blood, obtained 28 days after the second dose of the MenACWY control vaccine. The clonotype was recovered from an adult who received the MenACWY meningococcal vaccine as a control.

The CDR3 loop reads CASSLALAREAFF. The base sequence is TGTGCCAGCAGCTTGGCCTTGGCCAGAGAAGCTTTCTTT. The rearranged segments are TRBV5-6 and TRBJ1-1, with the D gene not clear enough to name. The germline V gene encodes CDR1 SGHDT and CDR2 YYEEEE. V was cut back by 0 bases and J by 8 bases, leaving a gap of 11 bases between them. Measured from the cysteine to the phenylalanine, the CDR3 is 13 residues long. This entry keeps only the CDR3 DNA: 39 bases, framed from base 1.